This entry features one T cell receptor beta chain sequence. Its antigen is not identified. The data stem from a study of T cells in Graves' hyperthyroidism and ophthalmopathy. General study points: Separating ophthalmopathy from stable hyperthyroidism was achieved by a 13 V-J model. Most expanded thyroid clonotypes above 0.001 also appeared in blood.

TCR beta CDR3 region amplification was performed from RNA transcripts. TCR CDR3 underwent first-round RT-PCR with the HTBI primer set. TCRdb reanalysed the multiplex PCR reads using MiXCR and keeps one entry per CDR3 protein. The sample records around 700,000 distinct CDR3 sequences, approximately 19% being singletons. With 6 bases clipped from V and 7 bases from J, the junction kept 17 bases outside the gene matches. The CDR3 covers 17 residues. Each diagnosis was grounded in clinical symptoms, serum thyroxine and TRAb, thyroid ultrasound, and orbital computed tomography. Fresh peripheral blood, approximately 10 ml, was the source of the PBMCs.

This receptor was identified in a woman between 50 and 59 years old with Graves' hyperthyroidism that later progressed to Graves' ophthalmopathy. What was sequenced was blood. The rearrangement links TRBV6-7 to TRBJ1-4; 7 bases align to TRBD1. TRBV6-7 is recorded as an ORF, its role being uncertain. CDR3 bases: TGTGCCAGCAGCCCCCGGGACAGAGGGGGCCCCAGTGAAAAACTGTTTTTT. It specifies CASSPRDRGGPSEKLFF.